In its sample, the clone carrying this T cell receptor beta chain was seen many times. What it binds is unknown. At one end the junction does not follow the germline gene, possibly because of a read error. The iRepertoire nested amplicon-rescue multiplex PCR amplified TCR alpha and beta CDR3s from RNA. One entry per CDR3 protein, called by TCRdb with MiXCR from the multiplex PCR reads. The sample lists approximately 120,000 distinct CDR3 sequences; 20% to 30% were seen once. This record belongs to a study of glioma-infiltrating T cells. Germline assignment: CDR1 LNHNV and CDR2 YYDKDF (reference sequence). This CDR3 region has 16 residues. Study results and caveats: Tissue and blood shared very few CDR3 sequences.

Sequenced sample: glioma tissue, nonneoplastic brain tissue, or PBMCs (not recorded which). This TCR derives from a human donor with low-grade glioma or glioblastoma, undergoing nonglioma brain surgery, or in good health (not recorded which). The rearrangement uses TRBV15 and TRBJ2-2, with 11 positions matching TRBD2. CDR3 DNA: TGTGCCACCAGGAGAGGCCTAGCGGGAGGAGGAGGGGAGCTGTTTTTT. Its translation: CATRRGLAGGGGELFF.